The 14 T cell receptor beta chains below come from one sample, sequenced in a study of blood T cell repertoires in COVID-19. Some clones are missing from TCRdb's copy, which holds only in-frame ones; the method was immunoSEQ multiplex PCR. In the table there are about 270,000 clones, around 86% of which are singletons. What was sequenced was peripheral blood. The receptors derive from a man aged 40-55 years with active or convalescent COVID-19.

The chain employs TRBV7-3 and TRBJ2-2, with 8 bases fitting TRBD2. Germline V CDR1 and CDR2: SGHTA, FQGTGA. J gave up 7 bases and V 4 bases, and 8 bases lay outside the gene matches. This CDR3 comprises 15 residues. CDR3 sequence reads: CASSYPRGRNGELFF. Written as DNA, the CDR3 is TGTGCCAGCAGCTACCCTCGCGGGAGGAACGGGGAGCTGTTTTTT.

J is TRBJ1-5 and V is TRBV28, with D perhaps TRBD1 (5 bases). Between the trimmed V and J ends, which lost 4 bases and 1 base, there was a span of 14 bases. The CDR3 covers 16 residues. Germline V lookup: CDR1 MDHEN, CDR2 SYDVKM. The CDR3 loop is CASSSPGGLSNQPQHF. The DNA of the CDR3 is TGTGCCAGCAGTTCCCCCGGGGGACTAAGCAATCAGCCCCAGCATTTT.

In its sample, this clone was seen a few times. The rearrangement links TRBV5-1 to TRBJ1-2, with a weak D call TRBD1 (6 bases). This CDR3 has 15 residues. Germline V gene data show CDR1 as SGHRS and CDR2 as YFSETQ. V was shortened by 0 bases and J by 4 bases, with 13 bases between the two germline ends. The CDR3 loop reads CASSLGQGRGYGYTF. The CDR3 DNA follows: TGCGCCAGCAGCTTGGGCCAGGGGAGGGGCTATGGCTACACCTTC.

The chain recombines TRBV11-3 with TRBJ1-4; D may be TRBD1 (5 bases). Germline values: CDR1 SGHNT, CDR2 YENEEA. V was pared by 5 bases and J by 3 bases, with 13 bases between. CDR3 length: 15 residues. The CDR3 sequence is CASSQRGEANEKLFF. The DNA for the CDR3 is TGTGCCAGCAGCCAGCGGGGGGAGGCTAATGAAAAACTGTTTTTT.

CDR3 bases: TGTGCCATCAGTGAGTCGGGGACAGGGGCAACCTCCTACAATGAGCAGTTCTTC. It encodes CAISESGTGATSYNEQFF. V and J are TRBV10-3 and TRBJ2-1; 10 nucleotides agree with TRBD1. Trimming removed 0 bases from V and 0 bases from J; junction bases left unmatched: 5. Germline lookup yields CDR1 ENHRY and CDR2 SYGVKD. This CDR3 spans 18 amino acids.

This clone was found once. This chain joins TRBV9 and TRBJ2-5; perhaps TRBD2 as D (5 bases). The V gene lost 0 bases and the J gene lost 5 bases, with 11 bases spanning the gap. Germline V gives CDR1 SGDLS, CDR2 YYNGEE. The CDR3 consists of 14 residues. The CDR3 coding sequence is TGTGCCAGCAGCGTAGTCGGGGATGGGGAGACCCAGTACTTC. Its protein is CASSVVGDGETQYF.

Points on this clone: The sample carries other DNA sequences with the same CDR3. The chain recombines TRBV29-1 with TRBJ2-5; 8 bases agree with TRBD2. This CDR3 comprises 12 residues. Germline V gene data show CDR1 as SQVTM and CDR2 as ANQGSEA. V trimming: 4 bases; J trimming: 5 bases; junction bases outside the gene matches: 3. The CDR3 reads CSVAPGGETQYF. The CDR3 DNA reads TGCAGCGTTGCCCCGGGGGGGGAGACCCAGTACTTC.

V usage is TRBV28 and J usage is TRBJ2-7, with 8 bases aligning to TRBD1. There are 14 residues in the CDR3. Germline V gene lookup returns CDR1 MDHEN and CDR2 SYDVKM. Trimming cost V 3 bases and J 2 bases; bases outside gene matches: 3. CDR3 DNA: TGTGCCAGCAGTTTGACAGGGGCGGCCTACGAGCAGTACTTC. It yields the protein CASSLTGAAYEQYF.

This chain links TRBV27 with TRBJ2-5, with D perhaps TRBD2 (6 bases). The CDR3 is 14 residues long. Trimming cost V 5 bases and J 0 bases, with 10 bases left between them. The germline V gene has CDR1 MNHEY and CDR2 SMNVEV (reference sequence). CDR3 sequence (DNA): TGTGCCAGCAGTACCCTAGCGAACCAAGAGACCCAGTACTTC. Translating it yields CASSTLANQETQYF.

CDR3 sequence (DNA): TGTGCCAGCAGCCAAGATTACCGGGACAGAGAGTATTTT. It yields the protein CASSQDYRDREYF. This rearrangement joins TRBV3-1 (or the pseudogene TRBV3-2) to TRBJ2-3; 7 bases fit TRBD1. Looked up from germline, CDR1 is LGHDT and CDR2 is YNNKEL (reference sequence). Unmatched junction bases numbered 7, after V lost 0 bases and J lost 13 bases. The CDR3 loop spans 13 amino acids.

This clone was counted between two and nine times. The V and J genes are TRBV24-1 and TRBJ1-2, with TRBD1 matching 7 bases. With V trimmed by 4 bases and J by 3 bases, 7 bases remained unmatched. Germline CDR1 is KGHDR and CDR2 is SFDVKD. This CDR3 is 15 amino acids long. CDR3 protein: CATSEGQGDDYGYTF. The CDR3 DNA reads as TGTGCCACCAGTGAAGGCCAGGGGGACGACTATGGCTACACCTTC.

J is TRBJ2-5 and V is TRBV28; TRBD1 matches at 10 bases. The junction had 3 bases not matched to a gene; V was cut back by 4 bases and J by 7 bases. Germline CDR1 and CDR2: MDHEN and SYDVKM. This CDR3 contains 13 residues. Here the CDR3 DNA reads TGTGCCAGCAGTTGGGACAGGGGCGGGACCCAGTACTTC. This encodes CASSWDRGGTQYF.

The chain joins TRBV7-2 to TRBJ2-7, with 12 nucleotides matching TRBD2. Germline trimming cut 2 bases from V and 5 bases from J; bases unmatched to any gene: 4. The germline gives CDR1 SGHTA, CDR2 FQGNSA. The CDR3 totals 15 residues. The CDR3, as DNA: TGTGCCAGCAGCTTACGACTAGCGGGGGTGGACGAGCAGTACTTC. Its translation: CASSLRLAGVDEQYF.

This clone was seen more than once but under ten times. The J gene is TRBJ1-1, the V gene TRBV10-2; D remains ambiguous. The CDR3 consists of 12 residues. The germline CDR1 and CDR2 sequences are WSHSY and SAAADI. Trimming removed 7 bases at V and 4 bases at J, with 10 bases between. This CDR3 is CASKAGITEAFF. The CDR3, as DNA: TGCGCCAGCAAGGCCGGGATCACTGAAGCTTTCTTT.